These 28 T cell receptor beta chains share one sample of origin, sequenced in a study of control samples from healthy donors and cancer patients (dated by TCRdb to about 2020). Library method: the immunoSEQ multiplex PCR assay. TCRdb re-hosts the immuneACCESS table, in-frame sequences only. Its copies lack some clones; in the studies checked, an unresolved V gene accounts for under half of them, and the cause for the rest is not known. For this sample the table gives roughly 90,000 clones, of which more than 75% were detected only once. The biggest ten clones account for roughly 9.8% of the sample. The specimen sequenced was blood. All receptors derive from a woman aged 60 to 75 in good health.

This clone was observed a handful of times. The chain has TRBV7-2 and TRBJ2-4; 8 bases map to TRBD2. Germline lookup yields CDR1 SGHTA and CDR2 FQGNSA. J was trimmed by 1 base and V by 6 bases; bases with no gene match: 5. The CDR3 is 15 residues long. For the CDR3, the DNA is TGTGCCAGCAGTTCAACTAGCGGCGCCAAAAACATTCAGTACTTC. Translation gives CASSSTSGAKNIQYF.

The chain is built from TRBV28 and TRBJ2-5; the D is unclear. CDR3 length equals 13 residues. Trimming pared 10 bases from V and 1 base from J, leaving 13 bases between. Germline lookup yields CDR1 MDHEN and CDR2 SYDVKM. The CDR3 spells CAISGGVQETQYF. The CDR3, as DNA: TGTGCCATTTCGGGTGGGGTCCAAGAGACCCAGTACTTC. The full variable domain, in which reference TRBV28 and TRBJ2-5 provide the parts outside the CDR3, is DVKVTQSSRYLVKRTGEKVFLECVQDMDHENMFWYRQDPGLGLRLIYFSYDVKMKEKGDIPEGYSVSREKKERFSLILESASTNQTSMYLCAISGGVQETQYFGPGTRLLVL.

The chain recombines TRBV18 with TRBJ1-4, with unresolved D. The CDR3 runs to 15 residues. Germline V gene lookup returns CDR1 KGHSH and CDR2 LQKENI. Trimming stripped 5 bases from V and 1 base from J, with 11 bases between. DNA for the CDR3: TGTGCCAGCTCAGTCGGTCGGGTAACTAATGAAAAACTGTTTTTT. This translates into CASSVGRVTNEKLFF.

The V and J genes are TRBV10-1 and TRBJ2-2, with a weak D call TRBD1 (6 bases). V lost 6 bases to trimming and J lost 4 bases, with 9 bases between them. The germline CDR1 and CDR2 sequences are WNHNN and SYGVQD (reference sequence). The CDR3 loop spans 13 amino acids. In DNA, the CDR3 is TGCGCCAGCAGGGACAGCCTCACCGGGGAGCTGTTTTTT. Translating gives CASRDSLTGELFF.

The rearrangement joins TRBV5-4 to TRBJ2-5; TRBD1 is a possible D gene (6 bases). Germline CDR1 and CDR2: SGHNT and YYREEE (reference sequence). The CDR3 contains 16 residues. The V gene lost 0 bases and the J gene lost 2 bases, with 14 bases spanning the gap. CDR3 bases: TGTGCCAGCAGCTTGGGAGGGGGACCCAGTCAAGAGACCCAGTACTTC. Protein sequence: CASSLGGGPSQETQYF.

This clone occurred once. CDR3 loop: CASSQDPPDRFSGANVLTF. DNA for the CDR3: TGTGCCAGCAGCCAAGATCCTCCGGACAGATTTTCTGGGGCCAACGTCCTGACTTTC. The V gene is TRBV3-1 (or the pseudogene TRBV3-2), the J gene TRBJ2-6, with D possibly matching TRBD1 (6 bases). From germline, CDR1 is LGHDT and CDR2 YNNKEL (reference sequence). The V and J ends lost 0 bases and 1 base respectively, with 16 bases between them. CDR3 length equals 19 residues.

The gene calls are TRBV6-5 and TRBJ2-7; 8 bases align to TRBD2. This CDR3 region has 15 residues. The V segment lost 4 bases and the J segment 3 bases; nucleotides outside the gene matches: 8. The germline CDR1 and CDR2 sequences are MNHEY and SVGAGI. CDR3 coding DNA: TGTGCCAGCAGTTCCCATGGCGGGAGGAACTACGAGCAGTACTTC. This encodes CASSSHGGRNYEQYF.

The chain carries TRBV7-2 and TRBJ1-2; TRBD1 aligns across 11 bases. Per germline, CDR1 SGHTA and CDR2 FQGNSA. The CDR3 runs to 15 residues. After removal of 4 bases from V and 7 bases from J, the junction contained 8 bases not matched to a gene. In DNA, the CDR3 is TGTGCCAGCAGCTCCTCGGACAGGGGGCGGTTTGGCTACACCTTC. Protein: CASSSSDRGRFGYTF. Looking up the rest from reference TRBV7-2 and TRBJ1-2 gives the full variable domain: GAGVSQSPSNKVTEKGKDVELRCDPISGHTALYWYRQSLGQGLEFLIYFQGNSAPDKSGLPSDRFSAERTGGSVSTLTIQRTQQEDSAVYLCASSSSDRGRFGYTFGSGTRLTVV.

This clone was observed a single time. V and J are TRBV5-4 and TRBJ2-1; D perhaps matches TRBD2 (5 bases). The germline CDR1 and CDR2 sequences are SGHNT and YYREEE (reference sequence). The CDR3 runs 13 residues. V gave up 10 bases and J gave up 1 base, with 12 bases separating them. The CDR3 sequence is CAQRDGSYNEQFF. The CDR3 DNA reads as TGTGCCCAGAGGGATGGGTCCTACAATGAGCAGTTCTTC. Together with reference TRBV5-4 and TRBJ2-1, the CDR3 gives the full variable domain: ETGVTQSPTHLIKTRGQQVTLRCSSQSGHNTVSWYQQALGQGPQFIFQYYREEENGRGNFPPRFSGLQFPNYSSELNVNALELDDSALYLCAQRDGSYNEQFFGPGTRLTVL.

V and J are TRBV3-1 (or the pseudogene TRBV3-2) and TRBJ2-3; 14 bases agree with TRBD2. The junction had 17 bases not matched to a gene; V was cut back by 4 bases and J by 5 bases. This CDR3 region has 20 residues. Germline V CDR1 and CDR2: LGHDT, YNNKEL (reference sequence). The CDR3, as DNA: TGTGCCAGCAGCCTCGCCAGGTCGACTAGCGGGGGGGGGATTCAAGATACGCAGTATTTT. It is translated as CASSLARSTSGGGIQDTQYF.

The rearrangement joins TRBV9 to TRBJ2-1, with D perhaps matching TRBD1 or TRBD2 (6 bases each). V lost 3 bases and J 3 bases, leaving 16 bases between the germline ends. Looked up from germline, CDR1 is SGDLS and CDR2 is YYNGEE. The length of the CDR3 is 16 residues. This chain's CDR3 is CASSGSGGKDYNEQFF. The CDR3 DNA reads TGTGCCAGCAGCGGTTCCGGGGGCAAGGACTACAATGAGCAGTTCTTC.

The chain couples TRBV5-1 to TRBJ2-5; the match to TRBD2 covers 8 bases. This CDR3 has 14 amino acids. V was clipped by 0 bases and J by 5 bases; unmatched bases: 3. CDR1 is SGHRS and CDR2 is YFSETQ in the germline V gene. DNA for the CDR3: TGCGCCAGCAGCTTGGAAGCGGGAGTGGAGACCCAGTACTTC. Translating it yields CASSLEAGVETQYF.

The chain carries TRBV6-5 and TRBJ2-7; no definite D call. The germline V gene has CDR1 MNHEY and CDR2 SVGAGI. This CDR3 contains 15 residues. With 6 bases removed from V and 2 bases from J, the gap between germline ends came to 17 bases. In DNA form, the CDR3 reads TGTGCCAGCAGACCCGCGACCGGAGTTACCTACGAGCAGTACTTC. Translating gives CASRPATGVTYEQYF.

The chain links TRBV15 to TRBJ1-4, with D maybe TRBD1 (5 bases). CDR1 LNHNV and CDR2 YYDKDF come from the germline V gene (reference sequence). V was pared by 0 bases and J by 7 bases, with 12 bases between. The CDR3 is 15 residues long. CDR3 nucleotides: TGTGCCACCAGCAGAGATCCGGGGACGGGTGAAAAACTGTTTTTT. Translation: CATSRDPGTGEKLFF. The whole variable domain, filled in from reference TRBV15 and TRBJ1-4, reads DAMVIQNPRYQVTQFGKPVTLSCSQTLNHNVMYWYQQKSSQAPKLLFHYYDKDFNNEADTPDNFQSRRPNTSFCFLDIRSPGLGDTAMYLCATSRDPGTGEKLFFGSGTQLSVL.

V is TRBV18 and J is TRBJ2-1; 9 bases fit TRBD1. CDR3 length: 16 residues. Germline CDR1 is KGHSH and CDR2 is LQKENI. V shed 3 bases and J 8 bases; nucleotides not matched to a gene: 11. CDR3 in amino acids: CASSPLQGAKSDEQFF. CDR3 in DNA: TGTGCCAGCTCACCTTTACAGGGGGCAAAATCCGATGAGCAGTTCTTC.

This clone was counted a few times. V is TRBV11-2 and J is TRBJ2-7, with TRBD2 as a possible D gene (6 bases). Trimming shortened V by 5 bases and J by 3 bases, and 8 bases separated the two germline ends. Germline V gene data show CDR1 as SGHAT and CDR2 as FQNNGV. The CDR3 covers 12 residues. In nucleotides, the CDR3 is TGTGCCAGCAGCGGACTATTCTACGAGCAGTACTTC. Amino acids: CASSGLFYEQYF. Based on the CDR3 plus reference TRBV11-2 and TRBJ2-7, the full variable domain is EAGVAQSPRYKIIEKRQSVAFWCNPISGHATLYWYQQILGQGPKLLIQFQNNGVVDDSQLPKDRFSAERLKGVDSTLKIQPAKLEDSAVYLCASSGLFYEQYFGPGTRLTVT.

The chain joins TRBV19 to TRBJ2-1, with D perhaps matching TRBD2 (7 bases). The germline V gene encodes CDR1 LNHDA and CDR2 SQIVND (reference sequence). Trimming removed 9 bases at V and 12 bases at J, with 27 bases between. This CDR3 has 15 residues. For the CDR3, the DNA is TGTGCCAGCCGATTTAAGGGGGAGGGCATACAAGGGCAGTTCTTC. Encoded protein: CASRFKGEGIQGQFF.

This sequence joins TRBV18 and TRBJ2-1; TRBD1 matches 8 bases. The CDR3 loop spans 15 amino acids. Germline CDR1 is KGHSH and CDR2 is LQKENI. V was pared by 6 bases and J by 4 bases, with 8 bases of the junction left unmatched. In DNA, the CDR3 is TGTGCCAGCTCGGCAGACAGGGGTTTTTACAATGAGCAGTTCTTC. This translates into CASSADRGFYNEQFF.

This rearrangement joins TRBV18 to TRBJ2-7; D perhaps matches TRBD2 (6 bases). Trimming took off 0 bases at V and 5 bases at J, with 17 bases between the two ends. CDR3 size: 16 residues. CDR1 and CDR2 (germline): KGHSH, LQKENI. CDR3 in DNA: TGTGCCAGCTCACCACCCGGAGGTGCTAGCGAGAACGAGCAGTACTTC. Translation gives CASSPPGGASENEQYF.

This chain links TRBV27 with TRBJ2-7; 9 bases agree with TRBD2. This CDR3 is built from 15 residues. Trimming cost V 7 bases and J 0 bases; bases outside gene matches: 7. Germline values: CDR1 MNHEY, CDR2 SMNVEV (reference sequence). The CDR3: CASTATTSGSYEQYF. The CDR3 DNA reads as TGTGCCAGCACCGCGACGACTAGCGGCTCCTACGAGCAGTACTTC.

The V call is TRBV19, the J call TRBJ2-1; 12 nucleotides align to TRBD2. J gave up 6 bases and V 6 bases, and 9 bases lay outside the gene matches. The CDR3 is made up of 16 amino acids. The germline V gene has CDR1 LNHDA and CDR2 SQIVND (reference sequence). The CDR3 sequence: CASSRTSGTTFNEQFF. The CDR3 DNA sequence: TGTGCCAGTAGCAGGACTAGCGGGACGACCTTCAATGAGCAGTTCTTC.

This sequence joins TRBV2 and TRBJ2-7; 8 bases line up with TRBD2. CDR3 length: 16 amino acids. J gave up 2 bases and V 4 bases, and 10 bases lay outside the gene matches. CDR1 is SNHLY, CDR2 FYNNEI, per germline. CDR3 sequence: CASSAHSAGGPYEQYF. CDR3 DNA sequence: TGTGCCAGCAGTGCGCACTCTGCGGGGGGACCCTACGAGCAGTACTTC.

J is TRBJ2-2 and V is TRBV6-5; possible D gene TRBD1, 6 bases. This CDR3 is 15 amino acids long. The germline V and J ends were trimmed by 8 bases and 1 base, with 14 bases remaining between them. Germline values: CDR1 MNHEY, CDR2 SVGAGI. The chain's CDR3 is CASGVTGQNTGELFF. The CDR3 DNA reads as TGTGCCAGCGGCGTGACGGGACAGAACACCGGGGAGCTGTTTTTT.

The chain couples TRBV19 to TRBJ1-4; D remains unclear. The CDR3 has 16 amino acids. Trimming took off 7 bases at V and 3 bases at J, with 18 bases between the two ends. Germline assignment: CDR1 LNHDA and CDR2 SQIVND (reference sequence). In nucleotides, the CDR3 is TGTGCCAGTAAGGTGGGATCCCCCGGAGCTAATGAAAAACTGTTTTTT. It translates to CASKVGSPGANEKLFF.

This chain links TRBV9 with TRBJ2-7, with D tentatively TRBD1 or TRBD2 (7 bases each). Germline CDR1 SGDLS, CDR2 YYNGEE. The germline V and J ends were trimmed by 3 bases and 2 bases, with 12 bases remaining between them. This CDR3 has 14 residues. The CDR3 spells CASSGQGGTYEQYF. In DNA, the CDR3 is TGTGCCAGCAGCGGCCAGGGGGGGACCTACGAGCAGTACTTC.

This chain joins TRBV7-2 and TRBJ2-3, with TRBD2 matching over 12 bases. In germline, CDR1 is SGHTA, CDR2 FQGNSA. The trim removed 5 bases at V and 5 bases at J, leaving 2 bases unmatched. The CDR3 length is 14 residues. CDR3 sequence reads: CASSRTSGVDTQYF. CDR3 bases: TGTGCCAGCAGCCGGACTAGCGGGGTAGATACGCAGTATTTT.

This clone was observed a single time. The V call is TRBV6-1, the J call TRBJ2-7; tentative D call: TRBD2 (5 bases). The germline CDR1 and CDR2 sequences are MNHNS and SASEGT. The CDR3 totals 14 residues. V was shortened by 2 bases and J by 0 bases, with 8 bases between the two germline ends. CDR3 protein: CASSEPGISYEQYF. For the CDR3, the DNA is TGTGCCAGCAGTGAACCGGGGATCTCCTACGAGCAGTACTTC.

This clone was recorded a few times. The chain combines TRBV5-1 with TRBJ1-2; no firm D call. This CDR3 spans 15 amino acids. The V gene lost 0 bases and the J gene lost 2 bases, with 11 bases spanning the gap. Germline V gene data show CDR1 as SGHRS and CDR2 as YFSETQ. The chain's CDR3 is CASSLVSQTNYGYTF. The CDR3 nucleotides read TGCGCCAGCAGCTTGGTTTCACAGACAAACTATGGCTACACCTTC.